This T cell receptor beta chain is drawn from a study of CD8+ T cells in alopecia areata. The treatment: oral pan-JAK inhibitor, 5-10 mg twice daily. V was clipped by 2 bases and J by 3 bases, with 15 bases between them. This CDR3 region has 16 residues. Germline V gene sequence: CDR1 SGHTA, CDR2 FQGNSA. Comments on this clone: Its antigen is unknown.

Sequencing used cDNA as its template, made by extracting RNA and reverse transcribing it. Sequencing used immunoSEQ multiplex PCR; TCRdb keeps in-frame clones, though not all of them. The sample carries 200,000 to 250,000 clones, around two fifths recorded once. General study points: Sequences from scalp samples also cover resident alphabeta T cells of normal skin.

The receptor's source is a human donor with alopecia areata. The V and J genes are TRBV7-2 and TRBJ2-3; D is perhaps TRBD2 (6 bases). The source was CD4+ T cells sorted from blood, collected at week 34, from a patient treated with tofacitinib. The CDR3 reads CASSLMGGGTTDTQYF. The CDR3 DNA sequence: TGTGCCAGCAGCTTAATGGGTGGGGGGACGACAGATACGCAGTATTTT.